The 7 T cell receptor beta chains given below trace back to one sample, sequenced in a study of post-analysis software for immune sequencing data. Points from the study as a whole: The five TRBV segments detected at higher frequency in patients than in controls included TRBV5-6, TRBV5-1 and TRBV20-1.

Their recognized antigens are unknown. The TCR beta cDNA libraries contained unique molecular identifiers. In TCRdb, the PCR reads were re-called with MiXCR into one record per CDR3 protein. The sample shows 650,000 to 850,000 distinct CDR3 sequences, about half of them seen only once. Sequenced input: blood. The receptors stem from a girl aged 10 to 17 with multiple sclerosis.

The rearrangement joins TRBV5-1 to TRBJ1-2; 7 bases fit TRBD1. The V gene end was trimmed by 3 bases and the J gene end by 4 bases; junction bases not matched to a gene: 9. Germline CDR1 reads SGHRS; CDR2 reads YFSETQ. This CDR3 region has 15 residues. CDR3 sequence (DNA): TGCGCCAGCAGCTCCCGGGACAGACTACCCTATGGCTACACCTTC. This encodes CASSSRDRLPYGYTF.

The genes are TRBV5-1 and TRBJ2-5, with D possibly being TRBD2 (6 bases). Germline-derived CDR1 and CDR2 are SGHRS and YFSETQ. There are 17 residues in the CDR3. V dropped 5 bases and J dropped 4 bases, with 24 bases sitting between them. CDR3 nucleotide sequence: TGCGCCAGCAGATTTTCCGGGGACTCCCTTTTGGGAGAGACCCAGTACTTC. It is translated as CASRFSGDSLLGETQYF. Combining the CDR3 with reference TRBV5-1 and TRBJ2-5 gives the whole variable domain KAGVTQTPRYLIKTRGQQVTLSCSPISGHRSVSWYQQTPGQGLQFLFEYFSETQRNKGNFPGRFSGRQFSNSRSEMNVSTLELGDSALYLCASRFSGDSLLGETQYFGPGTRLLVL.

Note on this clonotype: One end of the junction is discordant with germline, which a read error may explain. The V gene is TRBV20-1, the J gene TRBJ2-5, with a weak D call TRBD2 (6 bases). The V gene's germline CDR1 is DFQATT and CDR2 SNEGSKA (reference sequence). The CDR3 is 14 residues long. In DNA form, the CDR3 reads TGCAGTGCTAGGAACGGGAGCTTTCAAGAGGCCCAGTACTTC. Translation gives CSARNGSFQEAQYF.

This chain connects TRBV20-1 to TRBJ2-7, with 8 nucleotides matching TRBD2. CDR3 length equals 15 residues. Trimming took 6 bases from V and 7 from J; bases not matched to a gene: 17. Germline CDR1 DFQATT, CDR2 SNEGSKA (reference sequence). The CDR3 DNA is TGCAGTGCAGAAGGCGGGAGGCCAGGCGGGCGTGAGCAGTACTTC. It is translated as CSAEGGRPGGREQYF.

This clonotype was seen only a few times. This chain uses TRBV5-1 with TRBJ2-7, with D unresolved. The CDR3 extends over 14 amino acids. Germline CDR1 and CDR2: SGHRS and YFSETQ. V was pared by 3 bases and J by 0 bases, with 10 bases between. The CDR3 sequence: CASSSGINSYEQYF. DNA for the CDR3: TGCGCCAGCAGCTCGGGCATTAACTCCTACGAGCAGTACTTC.

Here the CDR3 reads CASSSTGTGNPYEQYF. The CDR3 nucleotides read TGTGCCAGCAGTTCCACCGGGACAGGGAACCCGTACGAGCAGTACTTC. The V gene is TRBV28, the J gene TRBJ2-7, with TRBD1 identical over 9 bases. The CDR3 contains 16 residues. The trim removed 4 bases at V and 4 bases at J, leaving 11 bases unmatched. Germline assignment: CDR1 MDHEN and CDR2 SYDVKM.

The chain links TRBV4-1 to TRBJ2-6; TRBD1 aligns across 10 bases. This CDR3 region has 18 residues. V was clipped by 4 bases and J by 0 bases; unmatched bases: 6. CDR1 and CDR2 from the germline V gene are MGHRA and YSYEKL. CDR3 sequence reads: CASSRPGQGLSGANVLTF. The CDR3 region has the DNA TGCGCCAGCAGCCGCCCGGGACAGGGGCTCTCTGGGGCCAACGTCCTGACTTTC.